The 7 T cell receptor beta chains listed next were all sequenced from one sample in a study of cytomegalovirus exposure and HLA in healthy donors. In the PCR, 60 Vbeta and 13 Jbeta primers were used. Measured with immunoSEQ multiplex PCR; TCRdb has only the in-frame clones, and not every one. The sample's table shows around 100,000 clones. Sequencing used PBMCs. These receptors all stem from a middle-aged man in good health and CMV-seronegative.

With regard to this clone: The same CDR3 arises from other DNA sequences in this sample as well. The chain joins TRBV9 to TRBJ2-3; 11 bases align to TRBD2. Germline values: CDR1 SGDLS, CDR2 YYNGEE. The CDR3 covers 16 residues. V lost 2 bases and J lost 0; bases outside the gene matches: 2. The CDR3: CASSVGTSGSTDTQYF. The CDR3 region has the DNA TGTGCCAGCAGCGTCGGGACTAGCGGAAGCACAGATACGCAGTATTTT.

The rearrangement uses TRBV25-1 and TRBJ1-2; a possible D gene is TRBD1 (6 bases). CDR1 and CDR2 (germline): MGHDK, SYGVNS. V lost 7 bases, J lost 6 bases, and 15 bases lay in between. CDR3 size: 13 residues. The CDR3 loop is CASTPGGADGYTF. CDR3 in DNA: TGTGCCAGCACCCCTGGGGGGGCGGATGGCTACACCTTC.

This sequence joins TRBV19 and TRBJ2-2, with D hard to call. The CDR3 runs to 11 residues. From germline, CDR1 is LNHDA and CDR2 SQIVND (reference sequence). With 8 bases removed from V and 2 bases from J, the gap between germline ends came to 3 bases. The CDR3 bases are TGTGCCAGTCGTAACACCGGGGAGCTGTTTTTT. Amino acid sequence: CASRNTGELFF.

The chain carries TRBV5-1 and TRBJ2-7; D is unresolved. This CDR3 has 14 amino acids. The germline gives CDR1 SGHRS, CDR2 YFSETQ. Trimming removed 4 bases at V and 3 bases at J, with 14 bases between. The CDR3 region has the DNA TGCGCCAGCAGCCAAGACTCCGCACTCTACGAGCAGTACTTC. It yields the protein CASSQDSALYEQYF.

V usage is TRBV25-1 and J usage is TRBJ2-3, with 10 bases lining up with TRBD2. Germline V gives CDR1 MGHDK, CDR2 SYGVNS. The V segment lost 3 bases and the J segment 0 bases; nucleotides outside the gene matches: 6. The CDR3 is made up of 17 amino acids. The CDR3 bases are TGTGCCAGCAGTGAGTCCAGGACTAGCGGAAGCACAGATACGCAGTATTTT. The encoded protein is CASSESRTSGSTDTQYF.

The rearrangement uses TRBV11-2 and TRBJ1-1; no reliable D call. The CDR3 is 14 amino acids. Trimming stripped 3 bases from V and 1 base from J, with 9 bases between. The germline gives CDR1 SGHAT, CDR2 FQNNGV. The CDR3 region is CASSFLQWNTEAFF. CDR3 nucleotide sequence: TGTGCCAGCAGCTTTTTACAGTGGAACACTGAAGCTTTCTTT.

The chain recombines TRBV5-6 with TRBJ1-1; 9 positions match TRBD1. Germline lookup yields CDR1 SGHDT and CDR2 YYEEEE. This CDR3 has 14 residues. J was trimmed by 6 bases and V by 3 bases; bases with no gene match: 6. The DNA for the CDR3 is TGTGCCAGCAGCTGGGGGACAGGGAGTCCTGAAGCTTTCTTT. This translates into CASSWGTGSPEAFF. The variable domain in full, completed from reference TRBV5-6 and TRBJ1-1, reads DAGVTQSPTHLIKTRGQQVTLRCSPKSGHDTVSWYQQALGQGPQFIFQYYEEEERQRGNFPDRFSGHQFPNYSSELNVNALLLGDSALYLCASSWGTGSPEAFFGQGTRLTVV.